The 7 T cell receptor beta chains in this list originate from one sample, sequenced in a study of CD8 T cells in ankylosing spondylitis. TCRdb ran MiXCR on the 5' RACE reads and lists one entry per CDR3 protein. The profile shows about 260,000 distinct CDR3 sequences, 24% of them singletons. Material for sequencing was blood, either unsorted or a sorted T cell fraction (not recorded which). Every receptor here comes from a male donor with ankylosing spondylitis or in good health (not recorded which).

This clonotype was picked up a small number of times. The chain uses TRBV11-2 and TRBJ2-1; D is tentatively TRBD1 or TRBD2 (5 bases each). Trimming took off 4 bases at V and 4 bases at J, with 14 bases between the two ends. Per germline, CDR1 SGHAT and CDR2 FQNNGV. The CDR3 loop spans 15 amino acids. CDR3: CASSSGTAQYNEQFF. In DNA, the CDR3 is TGTGCCAGCAGCTCTGGGACGGCTCAATACAATGAGCAGTTCTTC.

This clonotype showed up just a few times. V and J are TRBV5-6 and TRBJ2-7; D is ambiguous. In germline, CDR1 is SGHDT, CDR2 YYEEEE. Trimming left V 0 bases short and J 4 bases short, with 5 bases between. The CDR3 runs 12 residues. CDR3 coding DNA: TGTGCCAGCAGCTTGGTGGCTTACGAGCAGTACTTC. This sequence encodes CASSLVAYEQYF.

This clonotype was picked up a small number of times. CDR3 amino acids: CASSPRSPQETQYF. The CDR3, as DNA: TGTGCCAGCTCACCACGCTCCCCACAAGAGACCCAGTACTTC. The chain recombines TRBV18 with TRBJ2-5, with D unclear. The CDR3 covers 14 residues. Germline-derived CDR1 and CDR2 are KGHSH and LQKENI. V gave up 1 base and J gave up 2 bases, with 8 bases separating them.

This clonotype has just a few counts. This chain uses TRBV29-1 with TRBJ2-1; 9 nucleotides align to TRBD1. J lost 6 bases, V lost 6 bases, and 9 bases had no gene match. Germline values: CDR1 SQVTM, CDR2 ANQGSEA. The CDR3 sequence is 14 residues long. CDR3 in amino acids: CSVGRDRDPNEQFF. The CDR3 DNA is TGCAGCGTGGGTCGGGACAGGGACCCCAATGAGCAGTTCTTC.

At least ten counts were recorded for this clonotype. The CDR3 sequence is CASSYSTSTDTQYF. The CDR3 DNA is TGTGCCAGCAGTTACTCGACCAGCACAGATACGCAGTATTTT. The chain couples TRBV6-5 to TRBJ2-3; D ambiguous. This CDR3 region has 14 residues. V was cut by 0 bases and J by 0 bases, with 4 bases left in between. Germline values: CDR1 MNHEY, CDR2 SVGAGI.

V and J are TRBV5-5 and TRBJ2-3, with D uncertain. CDR1 SGHKS and CDR2 YYEKEE come from the germline V gene (reference sequence). The CDR3 covers 14 residues. The CDR3 bases are TGTGCTACTCACAACTTCGTTAGCACAGATACGCAGTATTTT. Its protein product is CATHNFVSTDTQYF.

In this sample, this clonotype turned up a few times. V and J are TRBV5-5 and TRBJ2-7; D possibly corresponds to TRBD2 (6 bases). The CDR3 is made up of 13 amino acids. Germline lookup yields CDR1 SGHKS and CDR2 YYEKEE (reference sequence). V shed 4 bases and J shed 5 bases, with 13 bases lying between them. DNA for the CDR3: TGTGCCAGCAGCCCCGGGGGATGGAACGAGCAGTACTTC. Protein: CASSPGGWNEQYF.